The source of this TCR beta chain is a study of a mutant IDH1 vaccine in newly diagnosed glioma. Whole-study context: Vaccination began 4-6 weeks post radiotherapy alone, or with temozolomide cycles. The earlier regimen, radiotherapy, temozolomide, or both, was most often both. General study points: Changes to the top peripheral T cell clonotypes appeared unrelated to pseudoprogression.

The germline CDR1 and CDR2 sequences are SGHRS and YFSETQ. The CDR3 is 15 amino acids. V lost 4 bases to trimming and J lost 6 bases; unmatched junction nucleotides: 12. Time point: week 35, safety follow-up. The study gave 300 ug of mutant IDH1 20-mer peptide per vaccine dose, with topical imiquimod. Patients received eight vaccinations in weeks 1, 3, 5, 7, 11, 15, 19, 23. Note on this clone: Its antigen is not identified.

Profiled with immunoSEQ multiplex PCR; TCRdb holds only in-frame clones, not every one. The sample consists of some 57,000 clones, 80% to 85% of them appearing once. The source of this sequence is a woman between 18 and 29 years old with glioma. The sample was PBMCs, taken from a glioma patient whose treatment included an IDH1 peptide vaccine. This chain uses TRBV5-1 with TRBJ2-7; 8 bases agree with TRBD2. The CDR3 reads CASSPGSGGGLEQYF. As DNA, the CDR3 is TGCGCCAGCAGCCCCGGTTCGGGGGGGGGTCTCGAGCAGTACTTC.